This T cell receptor beta chain was sequenced during a study of cytomegalovirus exposure and HLA in healthy donors. Study-wide context: Most genotyped donors, roughly 80% of about 400, had Caucasian-associated genetic ancestry.

As to this clone: The target antigen is unknown.

Researchers ran the PCR with 60 Vbeta and 13 Jbeta primers. Only in-frame clones appear in the TCRdb table, and some are missing; sequencing was by immunoSEQ multiplex PCR. The sample contains approximately 120,000 clones, around four fifths of which appear only once. Findings and caveats of the study: In a later analysis, specific HLA alleles were associated with 15,000 to 20,000 TCR beta sequences at a 0.05 false discovery rate. The listing of 150 or so TCR beta chains classed them as cytomegalovirus-associated. In a later analysis, the majority of CMV-associated beta chains seemingly showed HLA restriction.

V dropped 8 bases and J dropped 3; count of bases not matched to a gene: 2. Germline-derived CDR1 and CDR2 are MNHEY and SMNVEV (reference sequence). CDR3 length equals 13 residues. The receptor was derived from a young man in good health and CMV-seropositive. V gene TRBV27 combines with J gene TRBJ2-7; 12 bases align to TRBD2. What was sequenced was PBMCs. CDR3 in DNA: TGTGCCAGCCGGACTAGCGGGGACTACGAGCAGTACTTC. Translated, it gives CASRTSGDYEQYF.